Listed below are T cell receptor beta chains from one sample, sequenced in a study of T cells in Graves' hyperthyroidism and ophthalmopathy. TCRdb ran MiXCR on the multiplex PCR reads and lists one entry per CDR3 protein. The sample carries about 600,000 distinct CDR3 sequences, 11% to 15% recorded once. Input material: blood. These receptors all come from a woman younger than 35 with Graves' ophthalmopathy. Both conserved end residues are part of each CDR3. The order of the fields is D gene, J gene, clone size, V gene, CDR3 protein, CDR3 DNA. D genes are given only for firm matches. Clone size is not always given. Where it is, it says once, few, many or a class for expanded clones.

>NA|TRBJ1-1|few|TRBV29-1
CSVGGLQREAFF
TGCAGCGTTGGGGGCCTGCAAAGAGAAGCTTTCTTT
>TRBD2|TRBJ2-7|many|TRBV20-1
CSALLAGGPHEQYF
TGCAGTGCTCTCCTAGCGGGAGGGCCCCACGAGCAGTACTTC
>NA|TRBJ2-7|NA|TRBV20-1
CSAGGASGILAYEQYF
TGCAGTGCCGGAGGGGCCTCAGGTATTTTGGCCTACGAGCAGTACTTC
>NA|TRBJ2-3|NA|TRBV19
CASSSGETSTDTQYF
TGTGCCAGTAGTTCGGGGGAAACTAGCACAGATACGCAGTATTTT
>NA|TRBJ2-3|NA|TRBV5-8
CASSLIPKSTDTQYF
TGTGCCAGCAGCTTGATTCCAAAAAGCACAGATACGCAGTATTTT
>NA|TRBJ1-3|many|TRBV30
CAWSAKNTIYF
TGTGCCTGGAGTGCCAAAAACACCATATATTTT
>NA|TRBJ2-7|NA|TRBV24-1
CATSDPRNYEQYF
TGTGCCACCAGTGACCCCCGGAACTACGAGCAGTACTTC
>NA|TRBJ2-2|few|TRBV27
CASSLRRANTGELFF
TGTGCCAGCAGTTTACGCAGGGCGAACACCGGGGAGCTGTTTTTT
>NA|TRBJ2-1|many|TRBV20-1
CSARLTSTNEQFF
TGCAGTGCTAGGCTAACTAGCACCAATGAGCAGTTCTTC
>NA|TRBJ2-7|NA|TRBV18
CASSPRDNPYEQYF
TGTGCCAGCTCACCCAGGGACAATCCCTACGAGCAGTACTTC